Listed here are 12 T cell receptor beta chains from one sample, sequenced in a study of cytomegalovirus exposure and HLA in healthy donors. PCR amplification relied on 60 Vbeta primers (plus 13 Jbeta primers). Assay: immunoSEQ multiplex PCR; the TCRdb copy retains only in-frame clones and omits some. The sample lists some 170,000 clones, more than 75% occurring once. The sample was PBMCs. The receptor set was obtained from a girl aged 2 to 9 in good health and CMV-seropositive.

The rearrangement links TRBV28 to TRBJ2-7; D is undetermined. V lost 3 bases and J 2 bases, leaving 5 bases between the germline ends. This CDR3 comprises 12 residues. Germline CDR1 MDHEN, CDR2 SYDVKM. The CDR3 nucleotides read TGTGCCAGCAGTTTCCCAACCTACGAGCAGTACTTC. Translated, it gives CASSFPTYEQYF.

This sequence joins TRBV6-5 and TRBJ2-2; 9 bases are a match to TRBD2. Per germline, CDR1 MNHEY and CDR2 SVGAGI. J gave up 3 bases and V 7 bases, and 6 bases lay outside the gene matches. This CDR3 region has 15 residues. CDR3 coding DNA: TGTGCCAGCACCGAGGGACTAGCTGACACCGGGGAGCTGTTTTTT. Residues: CASTEGLADTGELFF.

The CDR3 region has the DNA TGTGCCAGCAGTTACTTTAAGGTAGGGACATCCCGGACATCTAGCAATCAGCCCCAGCATTTT. This codes for CASSYFKVGTSRTSSNQPQHF. V gene TRBV6-8 combines with J gene TRBJ1-5, with a possible D match to TRBD1 (6 bases). Germline loops: CDR1 MNHGY, CDR2 SAAAGT. The CDR3 is 21 amino acids. Trimming removed 1 base at V and 0 bases at J, with 25 bases between.

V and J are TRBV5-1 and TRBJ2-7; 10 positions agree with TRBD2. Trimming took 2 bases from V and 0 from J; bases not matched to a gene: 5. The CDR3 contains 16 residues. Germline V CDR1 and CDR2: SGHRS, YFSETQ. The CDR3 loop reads CASSLGLAETSYEQYF. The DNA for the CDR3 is TGCGCCAGCAGCTTAGGACTAGCGGAGACCTCCTACGAGCAGTACTTC.

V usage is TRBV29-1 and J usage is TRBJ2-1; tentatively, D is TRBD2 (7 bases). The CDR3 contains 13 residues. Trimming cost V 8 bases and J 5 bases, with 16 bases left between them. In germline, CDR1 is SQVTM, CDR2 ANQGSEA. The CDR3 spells CSPGGGENNEQFF. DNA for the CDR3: TGCAGCCCCGGCGGGGGCGAGAACAATGAGCAGTTCTTC.

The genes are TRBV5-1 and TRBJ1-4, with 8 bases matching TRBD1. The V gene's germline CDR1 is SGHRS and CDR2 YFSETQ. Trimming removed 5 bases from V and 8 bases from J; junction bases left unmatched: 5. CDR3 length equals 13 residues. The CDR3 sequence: CASRGQEGEKLFF. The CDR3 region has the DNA TGCGCCAGCAGGGGACAGGAGGGCGAAAAACTGTTTTTT. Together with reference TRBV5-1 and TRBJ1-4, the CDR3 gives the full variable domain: KAGVTQTPRYLIKTRGQQVTLSCSPISGHRSVSWYQQTPGQGLQFLFEYFSETQRNKGNFPGRFSGRQFSNSRSEMNVSTLELGDSALYLCASRGQEGEKLFFGSGTQLSVL.

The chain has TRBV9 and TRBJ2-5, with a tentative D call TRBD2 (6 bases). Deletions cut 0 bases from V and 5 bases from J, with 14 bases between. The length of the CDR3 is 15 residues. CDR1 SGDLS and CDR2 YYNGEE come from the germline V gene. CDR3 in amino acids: CASSVDSGNGETQYF. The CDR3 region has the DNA TGTGCCAGCAGCGTAGATAGCGGTAACGGGGAGACCCAGTACTTC.

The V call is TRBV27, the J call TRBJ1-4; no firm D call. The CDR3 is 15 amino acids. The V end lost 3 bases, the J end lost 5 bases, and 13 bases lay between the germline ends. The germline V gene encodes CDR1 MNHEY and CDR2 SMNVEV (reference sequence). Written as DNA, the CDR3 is TGTGCCAGCAGTTTGGTCAGCACAGAGAATGAAAAACTGTTTTTT. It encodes CASSLVSTENEKLFF.

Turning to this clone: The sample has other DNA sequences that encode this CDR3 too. CDR3 sequence (DNA): TGCGCCAGCAGCCAAGGTCGCGGTCAGCCCCAGCATTTT. It yields the protein CASSQGRGQPQHF. This chain joins TRBV4-1 and TRBJ1-5; D ambiguous. CDR3 length: 13 amino acids. Germline assignment: CDR1 MGHRA and CDR2 YSYEKL. V lost 1 base to trimming and J lost 6 bases, with 7 bases between them.

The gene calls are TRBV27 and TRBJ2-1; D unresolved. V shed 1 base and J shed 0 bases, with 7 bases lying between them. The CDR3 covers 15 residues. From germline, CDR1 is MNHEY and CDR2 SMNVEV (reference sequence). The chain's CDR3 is CASSLWPGSYNEQFF. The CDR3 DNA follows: TGTGCCAGCAGTTTATGGCCTGGCTCCTACAATGAGCAGTTCTTC.

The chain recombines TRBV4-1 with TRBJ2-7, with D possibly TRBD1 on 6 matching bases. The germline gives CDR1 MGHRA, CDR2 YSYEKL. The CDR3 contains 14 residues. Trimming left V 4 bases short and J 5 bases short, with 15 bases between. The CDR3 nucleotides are TGCGCCAGCAGCCCTGGTACAGGGCCAAACGAGCAGTACTTC. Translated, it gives CASSPGTGPNEQYF.

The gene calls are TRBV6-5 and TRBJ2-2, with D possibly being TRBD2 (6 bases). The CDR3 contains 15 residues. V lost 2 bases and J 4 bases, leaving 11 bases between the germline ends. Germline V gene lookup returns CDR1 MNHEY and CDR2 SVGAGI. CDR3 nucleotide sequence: TGTGCCAGCAGTTACGGGGCGGGAAGCACCGGGGAGCTGTTTTTT. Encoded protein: CASSYGAGSTGELFF.